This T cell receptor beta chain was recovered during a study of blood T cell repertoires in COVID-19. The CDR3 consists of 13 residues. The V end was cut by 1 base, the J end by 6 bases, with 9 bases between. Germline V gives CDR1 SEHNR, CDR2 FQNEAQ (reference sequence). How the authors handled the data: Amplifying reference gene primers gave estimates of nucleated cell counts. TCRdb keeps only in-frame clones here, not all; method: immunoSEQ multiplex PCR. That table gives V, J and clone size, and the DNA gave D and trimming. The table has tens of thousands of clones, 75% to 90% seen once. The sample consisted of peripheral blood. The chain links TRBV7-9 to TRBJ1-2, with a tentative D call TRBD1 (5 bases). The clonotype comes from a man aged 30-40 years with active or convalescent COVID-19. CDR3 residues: CASSLGTPHGYTF. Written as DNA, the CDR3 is TGTGCCAGCAGCTTAGGGACACCCCATGGCTACACCTTC.